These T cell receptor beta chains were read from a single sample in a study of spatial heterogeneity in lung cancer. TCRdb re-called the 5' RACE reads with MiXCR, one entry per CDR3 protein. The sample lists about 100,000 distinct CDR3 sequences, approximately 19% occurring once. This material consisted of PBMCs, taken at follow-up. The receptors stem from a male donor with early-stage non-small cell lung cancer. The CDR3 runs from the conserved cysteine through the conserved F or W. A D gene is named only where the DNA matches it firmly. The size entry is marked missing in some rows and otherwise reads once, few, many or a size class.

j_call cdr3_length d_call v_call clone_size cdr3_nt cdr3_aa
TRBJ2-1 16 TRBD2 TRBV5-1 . TGCGCCAGCAGCTTCGTAGCGGGAGGGAAAGACAATGAGCAGTTCTTC CASSFVAGGKDNEQFF
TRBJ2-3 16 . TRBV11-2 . TGTGCCAGCAGCTCCGGGAGGGGGCAGGTCACAGATACGCAGTATTTT CASSSGRGQVTDTQYF
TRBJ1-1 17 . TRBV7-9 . TGTGCCAGCAGCTTAAGTGGAAGTGAGGCTTGGAACACTGAAGCTTTCTTT CASSLSGSEAWNTEAFF
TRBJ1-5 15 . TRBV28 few TGTGCCAGCAGTTTAATCGCCCGTAGCAATCAGCCCCAGCATTTT CASSLIARSNQPQHF
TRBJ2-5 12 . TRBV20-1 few TGCAGTGCCTTACCCCAGGGTGAGACCCAGTACTTC CSALPQGETQYF
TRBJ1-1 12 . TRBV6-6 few TGTGCCAGCAGTCCGATTAACACTGAAGCTTTCTTT CASSPINTEAFF
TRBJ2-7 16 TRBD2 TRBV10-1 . TGCGCCAGCAGTGAGTTAGTCGTAGCGGGAGTTGGCGAGCAGTACTTC CASSELVVAGVGEQYF
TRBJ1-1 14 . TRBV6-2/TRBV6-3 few TGTGCCAGCAGTCTCGGGGTCCCTCGGACTGAAGCTTTCTTT CASSLGVPRTEAFF
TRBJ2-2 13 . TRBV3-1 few TGTGCCAGCAGCGGGGAACACACCGGGGAGCTGTTTTTT CASSGEHTGELFF
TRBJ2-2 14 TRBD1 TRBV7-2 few TGTGCCGGTGACAGGGGACCCAACACCGGGGAGCTGTTTTTT CAGDRGPNTGELFF
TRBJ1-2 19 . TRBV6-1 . TGTGCCAGCAGTGAAGCCTCAGGATGGATATATGTGCGTAACTATGGCTACACCTTC CASSEASGWIYVRNYGYTF
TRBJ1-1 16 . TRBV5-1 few TGCGCCAGCAGCTTGGGTTCCGAGCTGGGGTACACTGAAGCTTTCTTT CASSLGSELGYTEAFF
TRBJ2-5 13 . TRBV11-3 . TGTGCCAGCAGCTTAGGACTAGGGGAGACCCAGTACTTC CASSLGLGETQYF
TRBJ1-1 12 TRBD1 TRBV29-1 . TGCAGCGGCAAAGGGACAGGGGAAGAAGCTTTCTTT CSGKGTGEEAFF
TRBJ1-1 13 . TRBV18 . TGTGCCAGCTCACCACCGGGGACGACTGAAGCTTTCTTT CASSPPGTTEAFF
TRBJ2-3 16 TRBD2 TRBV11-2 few TGTGCCAGCAGCGCGCGACTAGCGGGGGTAGGAGATACGCAGTATTTT CASSARLAGVGDTQYF
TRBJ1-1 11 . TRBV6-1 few TGTGCCACTACGGGCCGAACTGAAGCTTTCTTT CATTGRTEAFF
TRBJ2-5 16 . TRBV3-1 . TGTGCCAGCAGCCAAGATCCAACAGGAGATCAAGAGACCCAGTACTTC CASSQDPTGDQETQYF
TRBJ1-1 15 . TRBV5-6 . TGTGCCAGCAGCTTACGAAGGACAGTGAACACTGAAGCTTTCTTT CASSLRRTVNTEAFF
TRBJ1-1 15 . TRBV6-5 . TGTGCCAGCAGTTACTCTACCGGGACGGTCACTGAAGCTTTCTTT CASSYSTGTVTEAFF
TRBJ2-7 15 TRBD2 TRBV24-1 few TGTGCCACCAGTGGTTTGAGCGGGACCGGCTACGAGCAGTACTTC CATSGLSGTGYEQYF
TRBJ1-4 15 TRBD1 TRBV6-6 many TGTGCCAGCAGTTACGCGGGACAGGGAGGCGAAAAACTGTTTTTT CASSYAGQGGEKLFF
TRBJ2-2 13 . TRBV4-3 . TGCGCCAGCAGCCCAGGAGCAGGCGGGGAGCTGTTTTTT CASSPGAGGELFF
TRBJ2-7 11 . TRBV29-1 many TGCAGCGTCCGACATCTACGAGAGCAGTACTTC CSVRHLREQYF
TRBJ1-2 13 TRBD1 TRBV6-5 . TGTGCCAGCAGGGTTGACAGGGGCTATGGCTACACCTTC CASRVDRGYGYTF
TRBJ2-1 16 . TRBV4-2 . TGTGCCAGCAGCCATGGGGAGGCTTTGGGTAGCAATGAGCAGTTCTTC CASSHGEALGSNEQFF
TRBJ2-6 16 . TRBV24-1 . TGTGCCACCAGTGTTTTAACCCCCTCTGGGGCCAACGTCCTGACTTTC CATSVLTPSGANVLTF
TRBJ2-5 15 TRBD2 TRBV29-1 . TGCAGCGTCGCTAAGGGGACTAGCCCCCAAGAGACCCAGTACTTC CSVAKGTSPQETQYF
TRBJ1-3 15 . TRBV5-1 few TGCGCCAGCAGCCCCCTCGCCACCTCTGGAAACACCATATATTTT CASSPLATSGNTIYF
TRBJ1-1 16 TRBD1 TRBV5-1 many TGCGCCAGCAGGAGCCGGGACAGCCAAGGGAACACTGAAGCTTTCTTT CASRSRDSQGNTEAFF
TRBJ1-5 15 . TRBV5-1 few TGCGCCAGCAGCTTGGGGGAGAGGAGCAATCAGCCCCAGCATTTT CASSLGERSNQPQHF
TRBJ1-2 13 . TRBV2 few TGTGCCAGCAAGCGGACAGCTAGCTATGGCTACACCTTC CASKRTASYGYTF
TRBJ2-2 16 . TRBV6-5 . TGTGCCAGCAGTTACTCTGGAGGGTGGGTCACCGGGGAGCTGTTTTTT CASSYSGGWVTGELFF
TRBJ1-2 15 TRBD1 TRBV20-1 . TGCAGTGCTAGAGATCCGACAGGGCTTGCCTATGGCTACACCTTC CSARDPTGLAYGYTF
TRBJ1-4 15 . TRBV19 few TGTGCCAGTAGTAGCGGACAGTCGTATCCCCACTTACCCCGTTTT CASSSGQSYPHLPRF
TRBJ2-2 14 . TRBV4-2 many TGTGCCAGCAGGCTAGGTCCCGACACCGGGGAGCTGTTTTTT CASRLGPDTGELFF